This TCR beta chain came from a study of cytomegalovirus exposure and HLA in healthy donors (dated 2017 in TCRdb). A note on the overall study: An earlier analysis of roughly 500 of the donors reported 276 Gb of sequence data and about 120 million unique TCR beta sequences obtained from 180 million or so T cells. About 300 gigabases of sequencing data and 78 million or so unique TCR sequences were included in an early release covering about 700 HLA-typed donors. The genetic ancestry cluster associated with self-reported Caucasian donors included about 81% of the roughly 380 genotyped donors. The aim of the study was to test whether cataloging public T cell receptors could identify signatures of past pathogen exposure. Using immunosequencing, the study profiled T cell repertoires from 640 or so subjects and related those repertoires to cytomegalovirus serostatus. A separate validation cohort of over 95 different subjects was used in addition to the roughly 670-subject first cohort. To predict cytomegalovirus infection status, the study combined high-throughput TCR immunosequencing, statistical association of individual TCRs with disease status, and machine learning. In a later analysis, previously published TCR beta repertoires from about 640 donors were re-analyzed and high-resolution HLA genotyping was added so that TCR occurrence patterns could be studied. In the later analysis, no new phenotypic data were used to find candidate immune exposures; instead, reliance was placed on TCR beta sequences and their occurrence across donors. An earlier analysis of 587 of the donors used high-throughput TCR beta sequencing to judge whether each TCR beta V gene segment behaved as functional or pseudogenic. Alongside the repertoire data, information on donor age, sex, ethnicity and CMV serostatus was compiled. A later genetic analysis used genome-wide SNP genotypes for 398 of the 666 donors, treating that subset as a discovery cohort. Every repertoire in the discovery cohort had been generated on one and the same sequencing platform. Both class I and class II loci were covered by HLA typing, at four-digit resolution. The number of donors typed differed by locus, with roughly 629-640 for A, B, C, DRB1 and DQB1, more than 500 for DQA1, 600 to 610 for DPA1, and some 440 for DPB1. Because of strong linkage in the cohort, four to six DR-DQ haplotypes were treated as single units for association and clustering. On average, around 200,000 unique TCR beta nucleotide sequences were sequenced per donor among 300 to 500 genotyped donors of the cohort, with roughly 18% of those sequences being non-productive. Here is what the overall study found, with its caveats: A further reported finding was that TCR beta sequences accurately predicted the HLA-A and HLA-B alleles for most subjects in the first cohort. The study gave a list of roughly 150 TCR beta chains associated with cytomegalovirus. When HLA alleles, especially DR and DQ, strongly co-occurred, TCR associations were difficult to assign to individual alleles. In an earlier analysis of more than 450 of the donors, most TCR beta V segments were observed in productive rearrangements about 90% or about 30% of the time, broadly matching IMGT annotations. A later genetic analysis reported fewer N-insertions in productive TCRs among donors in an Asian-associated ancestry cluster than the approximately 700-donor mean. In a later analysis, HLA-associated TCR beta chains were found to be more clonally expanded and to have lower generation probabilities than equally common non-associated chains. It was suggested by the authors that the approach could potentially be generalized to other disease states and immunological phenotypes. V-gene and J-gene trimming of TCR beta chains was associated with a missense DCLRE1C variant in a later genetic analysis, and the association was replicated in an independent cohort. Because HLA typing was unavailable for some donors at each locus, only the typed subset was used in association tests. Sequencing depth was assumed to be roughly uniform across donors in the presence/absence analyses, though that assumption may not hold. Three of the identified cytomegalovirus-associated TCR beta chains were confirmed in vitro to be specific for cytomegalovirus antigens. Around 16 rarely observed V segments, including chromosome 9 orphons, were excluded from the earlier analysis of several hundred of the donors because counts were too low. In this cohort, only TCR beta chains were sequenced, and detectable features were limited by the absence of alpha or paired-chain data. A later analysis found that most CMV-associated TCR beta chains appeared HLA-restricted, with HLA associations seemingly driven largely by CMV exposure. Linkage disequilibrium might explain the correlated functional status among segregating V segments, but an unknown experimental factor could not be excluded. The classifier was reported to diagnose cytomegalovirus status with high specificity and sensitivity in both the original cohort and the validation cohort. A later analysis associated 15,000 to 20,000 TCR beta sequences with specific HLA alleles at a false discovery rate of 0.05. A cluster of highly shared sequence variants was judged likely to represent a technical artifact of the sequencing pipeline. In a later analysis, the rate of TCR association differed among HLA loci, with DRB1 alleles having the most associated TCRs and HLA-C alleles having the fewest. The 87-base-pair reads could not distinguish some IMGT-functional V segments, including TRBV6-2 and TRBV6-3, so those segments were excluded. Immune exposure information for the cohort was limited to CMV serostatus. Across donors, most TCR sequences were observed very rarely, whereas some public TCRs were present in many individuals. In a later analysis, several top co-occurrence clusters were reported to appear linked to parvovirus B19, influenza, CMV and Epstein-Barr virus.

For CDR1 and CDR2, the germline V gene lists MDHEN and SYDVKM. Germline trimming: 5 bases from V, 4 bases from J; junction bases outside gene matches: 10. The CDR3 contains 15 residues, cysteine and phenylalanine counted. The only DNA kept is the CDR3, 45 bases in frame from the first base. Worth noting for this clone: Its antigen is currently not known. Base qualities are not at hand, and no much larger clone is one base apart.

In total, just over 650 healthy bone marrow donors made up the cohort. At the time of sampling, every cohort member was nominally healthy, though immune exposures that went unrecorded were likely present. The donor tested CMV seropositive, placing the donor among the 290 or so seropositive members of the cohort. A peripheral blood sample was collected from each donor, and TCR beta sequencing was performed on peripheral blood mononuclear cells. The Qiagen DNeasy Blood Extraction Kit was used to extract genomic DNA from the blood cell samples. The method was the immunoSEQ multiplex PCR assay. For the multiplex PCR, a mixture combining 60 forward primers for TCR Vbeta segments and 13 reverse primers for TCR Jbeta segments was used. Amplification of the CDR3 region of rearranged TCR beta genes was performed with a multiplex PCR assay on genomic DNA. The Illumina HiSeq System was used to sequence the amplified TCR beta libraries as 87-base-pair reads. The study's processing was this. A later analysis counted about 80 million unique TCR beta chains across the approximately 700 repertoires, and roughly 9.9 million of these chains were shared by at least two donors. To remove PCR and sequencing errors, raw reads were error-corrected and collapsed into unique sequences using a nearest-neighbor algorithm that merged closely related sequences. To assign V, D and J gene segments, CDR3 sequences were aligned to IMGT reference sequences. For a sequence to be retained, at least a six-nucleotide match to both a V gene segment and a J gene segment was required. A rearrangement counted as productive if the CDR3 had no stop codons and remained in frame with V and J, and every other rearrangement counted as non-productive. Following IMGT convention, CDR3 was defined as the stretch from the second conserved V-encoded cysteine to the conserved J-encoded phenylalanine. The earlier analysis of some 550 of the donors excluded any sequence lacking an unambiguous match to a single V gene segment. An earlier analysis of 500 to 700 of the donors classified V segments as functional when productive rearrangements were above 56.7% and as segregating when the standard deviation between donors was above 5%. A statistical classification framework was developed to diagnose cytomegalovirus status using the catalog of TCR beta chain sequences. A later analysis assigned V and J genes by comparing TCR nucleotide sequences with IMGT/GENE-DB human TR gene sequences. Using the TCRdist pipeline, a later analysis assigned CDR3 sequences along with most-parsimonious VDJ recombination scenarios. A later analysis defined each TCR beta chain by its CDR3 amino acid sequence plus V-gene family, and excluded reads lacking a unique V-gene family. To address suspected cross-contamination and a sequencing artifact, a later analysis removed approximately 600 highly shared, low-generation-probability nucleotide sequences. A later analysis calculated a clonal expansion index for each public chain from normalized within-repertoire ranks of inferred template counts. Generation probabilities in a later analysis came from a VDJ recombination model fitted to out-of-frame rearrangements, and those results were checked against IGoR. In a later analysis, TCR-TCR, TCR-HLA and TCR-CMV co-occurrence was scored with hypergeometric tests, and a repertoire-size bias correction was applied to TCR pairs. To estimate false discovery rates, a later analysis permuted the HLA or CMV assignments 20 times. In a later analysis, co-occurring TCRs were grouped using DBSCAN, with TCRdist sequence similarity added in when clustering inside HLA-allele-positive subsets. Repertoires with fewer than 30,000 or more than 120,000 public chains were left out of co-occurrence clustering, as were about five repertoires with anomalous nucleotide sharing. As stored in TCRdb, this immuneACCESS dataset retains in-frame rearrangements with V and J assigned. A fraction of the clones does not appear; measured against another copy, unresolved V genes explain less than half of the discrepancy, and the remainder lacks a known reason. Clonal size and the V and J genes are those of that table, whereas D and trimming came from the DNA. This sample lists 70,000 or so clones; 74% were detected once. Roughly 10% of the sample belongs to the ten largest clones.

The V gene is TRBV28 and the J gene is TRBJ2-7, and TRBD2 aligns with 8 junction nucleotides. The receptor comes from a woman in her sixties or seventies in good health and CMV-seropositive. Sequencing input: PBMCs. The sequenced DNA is TGTGCCAGCAGTGCCCCCTCCAGCGGGAGTTACGAGCAGTACTTC. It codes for CASSAPSSGSYEQYF.